Sequencing of this T cell receptor (beta chain) was carried out in a study of T cell changes during pregnancy in multiple sclerosis. The protocol was immunoSEQ multiplex PCR, while the TCRdb copy is restricted to in-frame clones and leaves out a portion. The data show tens of thousands of clones, with over 80% seen just once and approximately 14% held by the top ten. Between the trimmed V and J ends, which lost 5 bases and 0 bases, there was a span of 8 bases. The CDR3 consists of 13 residues. CDR1 is SGDLS and CDR2 is YYNGEE in the germline V gene. The sample was CD8+ T cells from peripheral blood mononuclear cells, taken in the first trimester of pregnancy. The clonotype originates from a female donor in good health, enrolled as a control in a pregnancy study. This chain uses TRBV9 with TRBJ1-1, with D possibly matching TRBD1 (5 bases). DNA of the CDR3: TGTGCCAGCAGAAGGGGCGTGAACACTGAAGCTTTCTTT. Protein product: CASRRGVNTEAFF.